A selection of T cell receptor beta chains follows, all from one sample in a study of cytomegalovirus exposure and HLA in healthy donors. Libraries were prepared by immunoSEQ multiplex PCR; TCRdb keeps only in-frame clonotypes and omits some of them. The sample lists approximately 90,000 clones, about 80% occurring once. Sequenced: PBMCs. These TCRs come from a male donor in good health and CMV-seronegative. Both conserved end residues are part of each CDR3. The order of the fields is D gene, CDR3 length, clone size, V gene, J gene, CDR3 protein, CDR3 DNA. D genes are given only for firm matches. Not all rows give a size; the values are once, few, many and, for expanded clones, a class.

TRBD1	16	NA	TRBV5-1	TRBJ2-2	CASSRGDRGGAGELFF	TGCGCCAGCAGCAGGGGGGACAGGGGCGGCGCCGGGGAGCTGTTTTTT
NA	13	NA	TRBV29-1	TRBJ2-5	CSGQGGAGETQYF	TGCAGCGGACAAGGGGGCGCGGGGGAGACCCAGTACTTC
NA	15	NA	TRBV19	TRBJ1-5	CASSTSPGFYQPQHF	TGTGCCAGTAGTACTTCCCCAGGGTTCTATCAGCCCCAGCATTTT
NA	12	few	TRBV28	TRBJ1-1	CASLTVNTEAFF	TGTGCCAGCCTTACGGTGAACACTGAAGCTTTCTTT
NA	12	NA	TRBV6-6	TRBJ2-7	CASSPQGYEQYF	TGTGCCAGCAGTCCACAGGGTTACGAGCAGTACTTC
TRBD1	15	once	TRBV7-9	TRBJ2-1	CASSPGQGAHNEQFF	TGTGCCAGCAGCCCTGGACAGGGGGCCCACAATGAGCAGTTCTTC
TRBD1	14	NA	TRBV7-2	TRBJ2-3	CASRRTGLPDTQYF	TGTGCCAGCAGACGGACAGGGCTCCCAGATACGCAGTATTTT
TRBD1	15	NA	TRBV29-1	TRBJ2-3	CSSTGQGGGTDTQYF	TGCAGCAGCACCGGACAGGGCGGGGGCACAGATACGCAGTATTTT
TRBD2	15	few	TRBV9	TRBJ2-1	CASLPTSGAYNEQFF	TGTGCCAGCCTTCCGACTAGCGGGGCCTACAATGAGCAGTTCTTC
TRBD2	17	NA	TRBV6-1	TRBJ2-7	CASSVMTSGSSRGEQYF	TGTGCCAGCAGTGTTATGACTAGCGGATCATCCCGCGGCGAGCAGTACTTC
TRBD1	18	NA	TRBV5-6	TRBJ1-2	CASSFWTGNRPANYGYTF	TGTGCCAGCAGCTTCTGGACAGGGAATAGGCCAGCTAACTATGGCTACACCTTC
TRBD1	16	NA	TRBV18	TRBJ1-4	CASSSSRTGGDEKLFF	TGTGCCAGCTCATCCTCCCGGACAGGGGGAGACGAAAAACTGTTTTTT
TRBD1	19	NA	TRBV11-2	TRBJ2-3	CASSLVAPTGAGLTDTQYF	TGTGCCAGCAGCTTAGTAGCCCCGACAGGGGCCGGGCTCACAGATACGCAGTATTTT
NA	12	NA	TRBV15	TRBJ1-5	CATSRPREPQHF	TGTGCCACCAGCCGCCCTCGAGAGCCCCAGCATTTT
NA	15	NA	TRBV7-2	TRBJ1-2	CASSLGGGGGYGYTF	TGTGCCAGCAGCTTAGGCGGGGGAGGCGGCTATGGCTACACCTTC
NA	15	NA	TRBV7-2	TRBJ2-1	CASSVSQGRGNEQFF	TGTGCCAGCAGCGTGAGCCAGGGGAGGGGCAATGAGCAGTTCTTC